These 20 T cell receptor beta chains originate from one sample sequenced in a study of blood T cell repertoires in COVID-19. Sequencing was performed with immunoSEQ multiplex PCR; in TCRdb, only in-frame clones are kept and a portion is missing. The sample lists around 250,000 clones, approximately 84% occurring once. The specimen was PBMCs or T cells enriched from blood (not recorded which). These TCRs come from a woman aged 50 to 65 who had been exposed to COVID-19.

The chain employs TRBV18 and TRBJ1-1; the D is unclear. The germline gives CDR1 KGHSH, CDR2 LQKENI. The V end was cut by 1 base, the J end by 3 bases, with 9 bases between. The CDR3 runs 14 residues. The CDR3 DNA sequence: TGTGCCAGCTCACCACAGGGCGGGCACACTGAAGCTTTCTTT. Its protein product is CASSPQGGHTEAFF.

The chain recombines TRBV4-2 with TRBJ1-3; no clear D gene. V was cut by 3 bases and J by 0 bases, with 12 bases left in between. Germline V lookup: CDR1 LGHNA, CDR2 YNFKEQ. The CDR3 has 16 residues. This chain's CDR3 is CASSHSDGSSGNTIYF. The CDR3 nucleotides read TGTGCCAGCAGCCATAGTGACGGGAGCTCTGGAAACACCATATATTTT.

About this clone itself: Other DNA sequences of this sample code for an identical CDR3. V usage is TRBV3-1 (or the pseudogene TRBV3-2) and J usage is TRBJ1-1; perhaps TRBD1 as D (6 bases). Trimming took 3 bases from V and 2 from J, leaving 10 bases between them. The CDR3 runs to 14 residues. The V gene's germline CDR1 is LGHDT and CDR2 YNNKEL (reference sequence). The CDR3 reads CASSQLQGNTEAFF. In DNA form, the CDR3 reads TGTGCCAGCAGCCAGCTACAGGGAAACACTGAAGCTTTCTTT.

The CDR3 region is CASSPGTGGFGANVLTF. Here the CDR3 DNA reads TGTGCCAGCAGCCCGGGGACAGGGGGCTTTGGGGCCAACGTCCTGACTTTC. The rearrangement joins TRBV7-2 to TRBJ2-6; 12 bases map to TRBD1. Per the germline V gene, CDR1 is SGHTA and CDR2 is FQGNSA. The V gene end was trimmed by 5 bases and the J gene end by 3 bases; junction bases not matched to a gene: 5. The CDR3 has 17 residues.

The chain carries TRBV5-1 and TRBJ2-5; tentatively, D is TRBD1 (5 bases). CDR3 length equals 14 residues. Germline assignment: CDR1 SGHRS and CDR2 YFSETQ. V was trimmed by 4 bases and J by 1 base, leaving 11 bases between them. CDR3 bases: TGCGCCAGCAGCCCTGGACACGTCCAAGAGACCCAGTACTTC. Protein: CASSPGHVQETQYF.

The chain uses TRBV18 and TRBJ1-2; D is uncertain. Germline values: CDR1 KGHSH, CDR2 LQKENI. Trimming took off 6 bases at V and 5 bases at J, with 16 bases between the two ends. The CDR3 totals 14 residues. DNA of the CDR3: TGTGCCAGCTCTGACTTGCCGGGTTCTTATGGCTACACCTTC. Translating it yields CASSDLPGSYGYTF.

This chain uses TRBV6-5 with TRBJ2-1, with 9 bases fitting TRBD2. Germline V gives CDR1 MNHEY, CDR2 SVGAGI. The CDR3 runs 15 residues. The J segment lost 6 bases and the V segment lost 2 bases, leaving 5 bases of the junction unmatched. CDR3 bases: TGTGCCAGCAGTTACCATGGACTAGCGCTCAATGAGCAGTTCTTC. The encoded protein is CASSYHGLALNEQFF.

The chain carries TRBV19 and TRBJ2-5, with 10 positions matching TRBD2. The CDR3 has 15 amino acids. Trimming at V came to 3 bases and at J to 7 bases, leaving 8 bases not matched to a gene. Germline V lookup: CDR1 LNHDA, CDR2 SQIVND (reference sequence). CDR3 sequence (DNA): TGTGCCAGTAGTATGGTAGCGGGGGGCCGTGGGACCCAGTACTTC. It encodes CASSMVAGGRGTQYF.

The chain employs TRBV2 and TRBJ2-1; 7 nucleotides match TRBD2. This CDR3 region has 12 residues. Germline values: CDR1 SNHLY, CDR2 FYNNEI. V lost 5 bases to trimming and J lost 6 bases; unmatched junction nucleotides: 1. The DNA of the CDR3 is TGTGCCAGCAGTCAGCGGGGCAATGAGCAGTTCTTC. It translates to CASSQRGNEQFF.

V gene TRBV2 combines with J gene TRBJ2-7, with 9 bases aligning to TRBD2. Losses at the gene ends were 3 bases for V and 2 bases for J; bases not matched to a gene: 2. This CDR3 region has 14 residues. From germline, CDR1 is SNHLY and CDR2 FYNNEI. The CDR3 bases are TGTGCCAGCAGTGAGACTAGCGGACCCTACGAGCAGTACTTC. Its translation: CASSETSGPYEQYF. Based on the CDR3 plus reference TRBV2 and TRBJ2-7, the full variable domain is EPEVTQTPSHQVTQMGQEVILRCVPISNHLYFYWYRQILGQKVEFLVSFYNNEISEKSEIFDDQFSVERPDGSNFTLKIRSTKLEDSAMYFCASSETSGPYEQYFGPGTRLTVT.

J is TRBJ2-5 and V is TRBV9, with 7 bases identical to TRBD2. Germline V gene sequence: CDR1 SGDLS, CDR2 YYNGEE. V was clipped by 2 bases and J by 4 bases; unmatched bases: 8. The CDR3 length is 15 residues. CDR3 nucleotides: TGTGCCAGCAGCGTTACTAGCGCCCGTCGAGAGACCCAGTACTTC. As protein: CASSVTSARRETQYF.

The chain uses TRBV28 and TRBJ1-2; TRBD1 aligns across 9 bases. This CDR3 has 15 amino acids. V shed 3 bases and J 4 bases; nucleotides not matched to a gene: 6. Germline V gene sequence: CDR1 MDHEN, CDR2 SYDVKM. CDR3 nucleotides: TGTGCCAGCAGTTTCCCGGGACAGGGCCCCTATGGCTACACCTTC. Translated, it gives CASSFPGQGPYGYTF.

The V call is TRBV19, the J call TRBJ1-1; D unresolved. This CDR3 comprises 13 residues. The V and J ends lost 5 bases and 5 bases respectively, with 12 bases between them. CDR1 and CDR2 from the germline V gene are LNHDA and SQIVND (reference sequence). The CDR3 coding sequence is TGTGCCAGTAGTCTAGGGCCGGGGACTGAAGCTTTCTTT. As protein: CASSLGPGTEAFF.

The CDR3 nucleotides are TGTGCCAGCAGTAGGACACAGAAGGAAAGATCACCCCTCCACTTT. Its translation is CASSRTQKERSPLHF. This rearrangement joins TRBV2 to TRBJ1-6; D possibly corresponds to TRBD1 (5 bases). The ends were cut back, 5 bases at V and 10 bases at J, with 18 bases in the middle. This CDR3 region has 15 residues. The germline V gene encodes CDR1 SNHLY and CDR2 FYNNEI.

The chain links TRBV11-2 to TRBJ1-1, with D unresolved. CDR1 and CDR2 from the germline V gene are SGHAT and FQNNGV. The CDR3 covers 13 residues. V dropped 1 base and J dropped 9 bases, with 12 bases sitting between them. The CDR3 spells CASSLVRSPKAFF. CDR3 in DNA: TGTGCCAGCAGCTTAGTACGGTCTCCAAAAGCTTTCTTT.

As DNA, the CDR3 is TGTGCCAGCAGCTTACGAGCAGACATTAACTATGGCTACACCTTC. It codes for CASSLRADINYGYTF. The chain combines TRBV7-9 with TRBJ1-2; D uncertain. CDR1 and CDR2 (germline): SEHNR, FQNEAQ (reference sequence). V gave up 2 bases and J gave up 1 base, with 11 bases separating them. CDR3 length equals 15 residues.

This clone was seen only once. Here the CDR3 reads CATPGLNTMEQYF. CDR3 coding DNA: TGTGCCACTCCCGGACTCAACACTATGGAGCAGTACTTC. This chain links TRBV19 with TRBJ2-7; maybe TRBD2 (5 bases). Germline V gene sequence: CDR1 LNHDA, CDR2 SQIVND (reference sequence). This CDR3 is built from 13 residues. V lost 10 bases and J lost 7, with 20 bases in between.

The rearrangement links TRBV3-1 (or the pseudogene TRBV3-2) to TRBJ2-1; TRBD2 matches at 15 bases. Losses at the gene ends were 4 bases for V and 0 bases for J; bases not matched to a gene: 7. In germline, CDR1 is LGHDT, CDR2 YNNKEL (reference sequence). The CDR3 runs to 19 residues. The CDR3 is CASSRRGLAGGGSYNEQFF. As DNA, the CDR3 is TGTGCCAGCAGCCGGCGGGGACTAGCGGGGGGAGGCTCCTACAATGAGCAGTTCTTC.

V usage is TRBV12-3 or TRBV12-4 and J usage is TRBJ2-1, with D hard to call. Trimming cost V 5 bases and J 3 bases, with 8 bases left between them. The CDR3 sequence is 13 residues long. The CDR3 loop is CASSPFGYNEQFF. The CDR3 coding sequence is TGTGCCAGCAGTCCTTTCGGCTACAATGAGCAGTTCTTC.

The V call is TRBV3-1 (or the pseudogene TRBV3-2), the J call TRBJ2-7; 7 bases align to TRBD2. This CDR3 is built from 15 residues. V lost 1 base, J lost 3 bases, and 6 bases stayed unmatched. The germline CDR1 and CDR2 sequences are LGHDT and YNNKEL (reference sequence). This CDR3 reads CASSQGRERGYEQYF. CDR3 DNA: TGTGCCAGCAGCCAAGGGAGGGAGCGGGGCTACGAGCAGTACTTC.